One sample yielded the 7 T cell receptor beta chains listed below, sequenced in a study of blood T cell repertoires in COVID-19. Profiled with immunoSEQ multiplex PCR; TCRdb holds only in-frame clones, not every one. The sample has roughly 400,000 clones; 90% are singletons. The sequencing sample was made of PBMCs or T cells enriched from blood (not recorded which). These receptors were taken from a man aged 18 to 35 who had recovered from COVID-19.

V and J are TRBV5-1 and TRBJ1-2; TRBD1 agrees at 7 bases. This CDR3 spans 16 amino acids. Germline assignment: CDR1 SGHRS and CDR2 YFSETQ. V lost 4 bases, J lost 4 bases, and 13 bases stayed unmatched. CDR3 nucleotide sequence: TGCGCCAGCAGCGCACACAGGGGCTTGGTTGGCTATGGCTACACCTTC. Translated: CASSAHRGLVGYGYTF.

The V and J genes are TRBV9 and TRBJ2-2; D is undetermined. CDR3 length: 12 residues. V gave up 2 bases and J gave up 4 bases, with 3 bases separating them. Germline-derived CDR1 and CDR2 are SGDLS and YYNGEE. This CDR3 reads CASSVRTGELFF. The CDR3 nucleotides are TGTGCCAGCAGCGTCCGCACCGGGGAGCTGTTTTTT. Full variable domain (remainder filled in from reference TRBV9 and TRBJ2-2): DSGVTQTPKHLITATGQRVTLRCSPRSGDLSVYWYQQSLDQGLQFLIQYYNGEERAKGNILERFSAQQFPDLHSELNLSSLELGDSALYFCASSVRTGELFFGEGSRLTVL.

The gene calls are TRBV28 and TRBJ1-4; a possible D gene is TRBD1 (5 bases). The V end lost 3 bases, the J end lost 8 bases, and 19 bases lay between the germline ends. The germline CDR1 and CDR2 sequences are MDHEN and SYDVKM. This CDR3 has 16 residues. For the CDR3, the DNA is TGTGCCAGCAGTTTTCGTTCGGGGGGAATTAAGGAAAAACTGTTTTTT. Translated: CASSFRSGGIKEKLFF. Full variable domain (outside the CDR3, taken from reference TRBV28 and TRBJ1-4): DVKVTQSSRYLVKRTGEKVFLECVQDMDHENMFWYRQDPGLGLRLIYFSYDVKMKEKGDIPEGYSVSREKKERFSLILESASTNQTSMYLCASSFRSGGIKEKLFFGSGTQLSVL.

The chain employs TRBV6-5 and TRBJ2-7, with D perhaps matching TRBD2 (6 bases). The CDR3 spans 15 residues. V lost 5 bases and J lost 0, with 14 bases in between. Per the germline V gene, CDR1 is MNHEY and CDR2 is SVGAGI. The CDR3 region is CASSQQRVSSYEQYF. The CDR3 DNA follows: TGTGCCAGCAGTCAGCAGCGGGTGTCCTCCTACGAGCAGTACTTC.

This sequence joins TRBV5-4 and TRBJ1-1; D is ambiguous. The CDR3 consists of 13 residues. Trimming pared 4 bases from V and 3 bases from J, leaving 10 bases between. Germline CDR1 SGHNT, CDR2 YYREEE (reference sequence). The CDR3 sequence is CASSLTADTEAFF. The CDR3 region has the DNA TGTGCCAGCAGCCTGACGGCGGACACTGAAGCTTTCTTT. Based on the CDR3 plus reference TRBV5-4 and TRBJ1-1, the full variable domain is ETGVTQSPTHLIKTRGQQVTLRCSSQSGHNTVSWYQQALGQGPQFIFQYYREEENGRGNFPPRFSGLQFPNYSSELNVNALELDDSALYLCASSLTADTEAFFGQGTRLTVV.

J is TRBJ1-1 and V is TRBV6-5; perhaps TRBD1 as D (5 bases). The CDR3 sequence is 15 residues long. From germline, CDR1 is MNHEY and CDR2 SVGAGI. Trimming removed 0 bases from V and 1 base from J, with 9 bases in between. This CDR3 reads CASSYSYQGNTEAFF. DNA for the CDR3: TGTGCCAGCAGTTACTCGTACCAGGGGAACACTGAAGCTTTCTTT.

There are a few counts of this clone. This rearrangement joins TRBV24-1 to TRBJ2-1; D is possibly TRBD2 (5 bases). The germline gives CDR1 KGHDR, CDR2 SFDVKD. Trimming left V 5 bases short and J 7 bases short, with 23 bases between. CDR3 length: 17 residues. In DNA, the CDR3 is TGTGCCACCAGTGCTAGGACTCCTCGCTTTGACGGGAATGAGCAGTTCTTC. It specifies CATSARTPRFDGNEQFF.